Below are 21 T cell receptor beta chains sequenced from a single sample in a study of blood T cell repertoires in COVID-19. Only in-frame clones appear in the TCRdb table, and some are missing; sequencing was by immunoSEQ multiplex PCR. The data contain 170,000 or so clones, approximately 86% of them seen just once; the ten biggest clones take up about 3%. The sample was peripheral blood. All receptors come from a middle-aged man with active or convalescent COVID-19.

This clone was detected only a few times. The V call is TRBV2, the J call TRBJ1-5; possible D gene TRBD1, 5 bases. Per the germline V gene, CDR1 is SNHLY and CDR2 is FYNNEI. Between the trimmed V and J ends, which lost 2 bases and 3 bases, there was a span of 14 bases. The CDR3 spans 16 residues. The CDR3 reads CASSEQGGGNNQPQHF. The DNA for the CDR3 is TGTGCCAGCAGTGAACAGGGCGGGGGAAACAATCAGCCCCAGCATTTT.

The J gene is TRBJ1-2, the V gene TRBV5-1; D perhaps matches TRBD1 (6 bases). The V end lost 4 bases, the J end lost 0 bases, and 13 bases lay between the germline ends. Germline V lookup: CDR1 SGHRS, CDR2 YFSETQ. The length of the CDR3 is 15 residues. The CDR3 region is CASSGQGLPNYGYTF. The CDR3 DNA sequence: TGCGCCAGCAGCGGCCAGGGGCTTCCTAACTATGGCTACACCTTC.

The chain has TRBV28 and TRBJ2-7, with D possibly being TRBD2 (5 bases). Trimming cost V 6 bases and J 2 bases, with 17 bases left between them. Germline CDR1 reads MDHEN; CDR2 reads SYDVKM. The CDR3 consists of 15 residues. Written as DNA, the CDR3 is TGTGCCAGCAGCCCCCATCTACCAGCGGCCTACGAGCAGTACTTC. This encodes CASSPHLPAAYEQYF.

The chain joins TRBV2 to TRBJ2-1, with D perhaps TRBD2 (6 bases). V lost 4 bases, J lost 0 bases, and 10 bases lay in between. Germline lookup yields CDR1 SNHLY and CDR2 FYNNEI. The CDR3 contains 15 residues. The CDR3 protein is CASSGRVSSYNEQFF. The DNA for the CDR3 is TGTGCCAGCAGTGGGAGGGTCAGCTCCTACAATGAGCAGTTCTTC.

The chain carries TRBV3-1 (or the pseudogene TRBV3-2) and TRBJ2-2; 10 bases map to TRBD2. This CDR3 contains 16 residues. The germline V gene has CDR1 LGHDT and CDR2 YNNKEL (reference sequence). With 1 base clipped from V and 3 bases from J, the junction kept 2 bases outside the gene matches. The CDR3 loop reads CASSQGLAGDTGELFF. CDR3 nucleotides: TGTGCCAGCAGCCAAGGCCTAGCGGGGGACACCGGGGAGCTGTTTTTT.

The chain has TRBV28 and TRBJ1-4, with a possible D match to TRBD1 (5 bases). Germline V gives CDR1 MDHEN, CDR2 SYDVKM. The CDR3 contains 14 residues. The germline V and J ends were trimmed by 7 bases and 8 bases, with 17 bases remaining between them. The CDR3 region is CASNFGGAGEKLFF. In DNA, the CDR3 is TGTGCCAGCAACTTTGGAGGGGCAGGGGAAAAACTGTTTTTT.

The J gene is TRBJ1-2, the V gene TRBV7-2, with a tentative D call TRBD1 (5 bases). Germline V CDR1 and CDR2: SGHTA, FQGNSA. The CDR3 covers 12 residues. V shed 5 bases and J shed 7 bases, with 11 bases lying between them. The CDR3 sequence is CASSIHRFGYTF. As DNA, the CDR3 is TGTGCCAGCAGCATTCACAGGTTTGGCTACACCTTC. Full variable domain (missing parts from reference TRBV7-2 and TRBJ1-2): GAGVSQSPSNKVTEKGKDVELRCDPISGHTALYWYRQSLGQGLEFLIYFQGNSAPDKSGLPSDRFSAERTGGSVSTLTIQRTQQEDSAVYLCASSIHRFGYTFGSGTRLTVV.

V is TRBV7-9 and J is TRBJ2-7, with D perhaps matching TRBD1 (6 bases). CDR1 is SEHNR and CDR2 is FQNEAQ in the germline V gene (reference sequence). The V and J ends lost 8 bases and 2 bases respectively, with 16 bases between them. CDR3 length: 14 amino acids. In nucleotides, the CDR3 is TGTGCCAGCTCACCCCCAGGGGCAACCTACGAGCAGTACTTC. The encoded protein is CASSPPGATYEQYF.

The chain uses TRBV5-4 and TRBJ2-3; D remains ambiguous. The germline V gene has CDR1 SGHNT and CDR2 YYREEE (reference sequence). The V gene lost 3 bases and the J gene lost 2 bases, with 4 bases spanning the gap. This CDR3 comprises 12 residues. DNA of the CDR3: TGTGCCAGCAGCTCCGTCACAGATACGCAGTATTTT. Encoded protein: CASSSVTDTQYF.

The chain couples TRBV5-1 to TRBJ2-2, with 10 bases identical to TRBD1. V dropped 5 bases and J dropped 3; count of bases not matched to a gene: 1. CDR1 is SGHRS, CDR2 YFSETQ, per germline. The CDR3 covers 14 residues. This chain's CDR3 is CASRTGGDTGELFF. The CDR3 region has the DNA TGCGCCAGCAGGACAGGGGGCGACACCGGGGAGCTGTTTTTT.

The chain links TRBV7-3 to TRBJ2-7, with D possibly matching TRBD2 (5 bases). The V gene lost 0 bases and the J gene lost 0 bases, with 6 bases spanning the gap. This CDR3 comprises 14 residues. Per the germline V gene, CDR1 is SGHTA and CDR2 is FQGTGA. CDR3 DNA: TGTGCCAGCAGCTTAACGGGGAGCTCCTACGAGCAGTACTTC. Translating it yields CASSLTGSSYEQYF.

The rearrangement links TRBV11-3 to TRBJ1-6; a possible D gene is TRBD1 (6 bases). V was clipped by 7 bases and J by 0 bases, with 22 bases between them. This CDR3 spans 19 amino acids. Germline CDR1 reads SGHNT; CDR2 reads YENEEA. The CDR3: CASTSPPTGIGSYNSPLHF. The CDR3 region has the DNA TGTGCCAGCACCTCACCTCCTACAGGGATTGGCTCCTATAATTCACCCCTCCACTTT.

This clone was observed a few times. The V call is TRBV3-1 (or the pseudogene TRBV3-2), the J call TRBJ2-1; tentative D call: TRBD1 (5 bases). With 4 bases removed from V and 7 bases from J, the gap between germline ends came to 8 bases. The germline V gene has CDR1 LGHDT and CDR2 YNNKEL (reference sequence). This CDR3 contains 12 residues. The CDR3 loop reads CASSLTGNEQFF. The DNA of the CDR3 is TGTGCCAGCAGCCTCACAGGAAATGAGCAGTTCTTC.

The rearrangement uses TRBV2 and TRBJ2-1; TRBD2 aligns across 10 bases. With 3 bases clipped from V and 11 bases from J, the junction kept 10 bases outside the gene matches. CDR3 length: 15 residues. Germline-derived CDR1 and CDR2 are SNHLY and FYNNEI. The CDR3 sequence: CASSERLAGDRQQFF. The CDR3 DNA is TGTGCCAGCAGTGAGAGGCTAGCGGGGGACAGGCAGCAGTTCTTC.

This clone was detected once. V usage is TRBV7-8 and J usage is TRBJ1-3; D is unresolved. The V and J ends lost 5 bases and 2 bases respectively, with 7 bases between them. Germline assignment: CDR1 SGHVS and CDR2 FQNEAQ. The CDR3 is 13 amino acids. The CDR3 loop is CASSTDTGNTIYF. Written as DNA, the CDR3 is TGTGCCAGCAGCACTGACACTGGAAACACCATATATTTT.

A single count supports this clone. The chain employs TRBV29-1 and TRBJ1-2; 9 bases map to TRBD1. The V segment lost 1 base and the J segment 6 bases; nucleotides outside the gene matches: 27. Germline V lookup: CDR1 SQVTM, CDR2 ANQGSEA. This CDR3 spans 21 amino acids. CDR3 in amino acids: CSVEGPTSTGTGSGWNDGYTF. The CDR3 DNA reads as TGCAGCGTTGAAGGCCCTACCTCAACCGGGACAGGGTCTGGATGGAATGATGGCTACACCTTC.

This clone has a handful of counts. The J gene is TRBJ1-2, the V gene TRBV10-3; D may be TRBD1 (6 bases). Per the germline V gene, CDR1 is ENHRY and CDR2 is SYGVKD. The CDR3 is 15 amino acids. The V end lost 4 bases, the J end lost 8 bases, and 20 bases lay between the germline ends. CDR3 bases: TGTGCCATCAGTGGGGGGCAGGGAAGAGAAGAAGGCTACACCTTC. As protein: CAISGGQGREEGYTF.

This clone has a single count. Written as DNA, the CDR3 is TGCGCCAGCAGCCGGGGGGAGAACACTGAAGCTTTCTTT. Its translation is CASSRGENTEAFF. The J gene is TRBJ1-1, the V gene TRBV5-1; tentatively, D is TRBD1 (5 bases). This CDR3 contains 13 residues. Germline V gene lookup returns CDR1 SGHRS and CDR2 YFSETQ. With 4 bases removed from V and 1 base from J, the gap between germline ends came to 8 bases.

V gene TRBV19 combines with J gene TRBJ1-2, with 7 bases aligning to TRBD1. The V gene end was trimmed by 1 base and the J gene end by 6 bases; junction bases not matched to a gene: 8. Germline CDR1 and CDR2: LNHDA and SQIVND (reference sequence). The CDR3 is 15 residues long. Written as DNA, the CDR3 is TGTGCCAGTAGTATAGGGGGCGGGGACAGACATGGCTACACCTTC. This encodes CASSIGGGDRHGYTF.

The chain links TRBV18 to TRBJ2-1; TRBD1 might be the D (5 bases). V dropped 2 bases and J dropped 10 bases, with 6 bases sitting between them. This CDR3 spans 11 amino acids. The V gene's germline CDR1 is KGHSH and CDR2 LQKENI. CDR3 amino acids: CASSPTGEQFF. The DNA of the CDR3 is TGTGCCAGCTCACCAACAGGCGAGCAGTTCTTC.

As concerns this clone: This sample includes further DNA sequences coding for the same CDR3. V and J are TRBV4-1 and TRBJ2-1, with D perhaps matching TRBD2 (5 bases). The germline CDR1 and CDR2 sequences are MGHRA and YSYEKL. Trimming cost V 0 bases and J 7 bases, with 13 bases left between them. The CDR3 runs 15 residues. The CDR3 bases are TGCGCCAGCAGCCAAGATCCGGGCCGCGGGAATGAGCAGTTCTTC. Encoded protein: CASSQDPGRGNEQFF.